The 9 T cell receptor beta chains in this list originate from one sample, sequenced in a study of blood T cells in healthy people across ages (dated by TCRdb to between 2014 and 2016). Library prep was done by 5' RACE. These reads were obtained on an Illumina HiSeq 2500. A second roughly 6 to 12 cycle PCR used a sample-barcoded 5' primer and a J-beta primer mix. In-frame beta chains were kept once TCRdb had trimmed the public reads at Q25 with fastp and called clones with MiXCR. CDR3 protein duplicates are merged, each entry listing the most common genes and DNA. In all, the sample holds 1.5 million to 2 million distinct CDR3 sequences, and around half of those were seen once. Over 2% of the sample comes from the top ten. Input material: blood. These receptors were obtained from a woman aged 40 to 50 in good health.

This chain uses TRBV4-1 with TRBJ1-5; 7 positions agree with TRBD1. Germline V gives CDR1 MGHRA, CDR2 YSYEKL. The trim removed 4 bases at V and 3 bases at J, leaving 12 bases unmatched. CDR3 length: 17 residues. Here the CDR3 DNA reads TGCGCCAGCAGCCCCCCATTCGGACAGGCGATCAATCAGCCCCAGCATTTT. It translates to CASSPPFGQAINQPQHF.

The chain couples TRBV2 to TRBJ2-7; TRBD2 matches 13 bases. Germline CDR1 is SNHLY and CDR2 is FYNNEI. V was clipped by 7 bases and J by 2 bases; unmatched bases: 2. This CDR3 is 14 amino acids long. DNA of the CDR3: TGTGCCAGCAAGACTAGCGGGGGGACCTACGAGCAGTACTTC. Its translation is CASKTSGGTYEQYF.

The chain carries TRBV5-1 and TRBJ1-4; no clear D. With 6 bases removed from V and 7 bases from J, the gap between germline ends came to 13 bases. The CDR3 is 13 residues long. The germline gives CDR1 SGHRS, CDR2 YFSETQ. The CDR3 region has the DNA TGCGCCAGCAACCAACACGTCGGTGAAAAACTGTTTTTT. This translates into CASNQHVGEKLFF.

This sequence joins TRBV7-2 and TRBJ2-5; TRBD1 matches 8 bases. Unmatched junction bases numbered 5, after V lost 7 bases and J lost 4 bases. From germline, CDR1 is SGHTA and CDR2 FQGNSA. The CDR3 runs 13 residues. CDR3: CASTQQGGETQYF. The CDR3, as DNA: TGTGCCAGCACGCAACAGGGGGGAGAGACCCAGTACTTC.

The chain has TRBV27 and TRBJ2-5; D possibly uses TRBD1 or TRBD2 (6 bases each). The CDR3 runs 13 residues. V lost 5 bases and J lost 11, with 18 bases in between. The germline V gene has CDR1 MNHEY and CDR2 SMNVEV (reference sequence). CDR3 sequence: CASSLADRREQYF. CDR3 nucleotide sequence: TGTGCCAGCAGTCTCGCCGACAGGAGGGAGCAGTACTTC.

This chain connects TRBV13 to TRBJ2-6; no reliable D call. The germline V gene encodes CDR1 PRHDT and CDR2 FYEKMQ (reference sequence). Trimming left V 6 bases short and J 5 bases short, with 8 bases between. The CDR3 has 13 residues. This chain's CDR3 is CASSLPRANVLTF. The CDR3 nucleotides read TGTGCCAGCAGTCTTCCCCGGGCCAACGTCCTGACTTTC.

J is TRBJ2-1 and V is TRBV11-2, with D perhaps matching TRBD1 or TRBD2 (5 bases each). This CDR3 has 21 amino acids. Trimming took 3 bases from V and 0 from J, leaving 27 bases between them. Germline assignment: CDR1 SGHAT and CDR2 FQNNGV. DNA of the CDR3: TGTGCCAGCAGCTTGGGGAAGCCCCACCGGGGCCGGGACGTCTCCTACAATGAGCAGTTCTTC. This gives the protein CASSLGKPHRGRDVSYNEQFF.

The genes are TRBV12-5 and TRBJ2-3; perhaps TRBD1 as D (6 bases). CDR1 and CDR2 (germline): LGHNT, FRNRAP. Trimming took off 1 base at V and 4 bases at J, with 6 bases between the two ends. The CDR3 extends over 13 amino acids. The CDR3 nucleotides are TGTGCTAGTGGTTTGGGGACAGCAGATACGCAGTATTTT. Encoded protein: CASGLGTADTQYF.

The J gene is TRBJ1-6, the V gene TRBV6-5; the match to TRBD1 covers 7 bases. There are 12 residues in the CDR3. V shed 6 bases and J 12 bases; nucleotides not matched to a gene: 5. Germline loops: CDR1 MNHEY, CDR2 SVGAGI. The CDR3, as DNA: TGTGCCAGCAGCCCACAGGGGCAACCCCTCCACTTT. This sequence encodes CASSPQGQPLHF.